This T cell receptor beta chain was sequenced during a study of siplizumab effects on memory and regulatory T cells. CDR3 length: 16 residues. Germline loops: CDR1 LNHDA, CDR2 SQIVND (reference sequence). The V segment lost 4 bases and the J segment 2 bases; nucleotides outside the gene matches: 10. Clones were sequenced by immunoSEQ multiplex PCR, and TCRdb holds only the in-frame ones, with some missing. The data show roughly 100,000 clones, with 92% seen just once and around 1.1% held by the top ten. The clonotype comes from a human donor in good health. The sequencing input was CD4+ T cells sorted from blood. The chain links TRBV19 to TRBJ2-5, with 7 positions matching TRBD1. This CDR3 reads CASSTTNRGRQETQYF. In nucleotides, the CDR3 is TGTGCCAGTAGTACCACGAACAGGGGAAGGCAAGAGACCCAGTACTTC.